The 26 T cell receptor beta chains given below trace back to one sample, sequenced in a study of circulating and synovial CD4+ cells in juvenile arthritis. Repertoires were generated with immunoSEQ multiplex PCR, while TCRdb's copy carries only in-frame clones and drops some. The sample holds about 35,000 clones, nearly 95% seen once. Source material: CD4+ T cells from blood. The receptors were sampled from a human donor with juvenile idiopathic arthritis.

In DNA, the CDR3 is TGTGCCAGCAGTCTCCTTCAGGGGGCGTACTATGGCTACACCTTC. Amino acids: CASSLLQGAYYGYTF. The chain has TRBV6-5 and TRBJ1-2, with 8 positions matching TRBD1. The trim removed 5 bases at V and 3 bases at J, leaving 8 bases unmatched. This CDR3 has 15 amino acids. Germline V lookup: CDR1 MNHEY, CDR2 SVGAGI.

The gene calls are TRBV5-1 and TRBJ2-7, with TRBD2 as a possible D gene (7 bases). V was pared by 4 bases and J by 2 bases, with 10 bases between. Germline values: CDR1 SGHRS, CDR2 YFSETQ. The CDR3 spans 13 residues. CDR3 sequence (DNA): TGCGCCAGCAGCGCGGGGGCAACCTACGAGCAGTACTTC. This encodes CASSAGATYEQYF.

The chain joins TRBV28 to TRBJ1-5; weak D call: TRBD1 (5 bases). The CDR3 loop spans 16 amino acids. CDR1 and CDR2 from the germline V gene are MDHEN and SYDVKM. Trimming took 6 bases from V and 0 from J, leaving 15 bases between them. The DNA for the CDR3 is TGTGCCAGCAGATCTACAGGTACTTATAGCAATCAGCCCCAGCATTTT. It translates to CASRSTGTYSNQPQHF.

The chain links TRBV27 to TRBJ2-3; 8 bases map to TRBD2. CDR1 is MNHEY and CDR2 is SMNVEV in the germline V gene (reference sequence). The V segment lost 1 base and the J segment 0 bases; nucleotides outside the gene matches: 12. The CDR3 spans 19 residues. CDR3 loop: CASSLWRGAQTSSTDTQYF. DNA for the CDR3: TGTGCCAGCAGTTTATGGCGGGGGGCCCAAACCAGTAGCACAGATACGCAGTATTTT.

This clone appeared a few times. CDR3 DNA sequence: TGTGCCACGTGGGACTCTTTCACCGGGGAGCTGTTTTTT. This gives the protein CATWDSFTGELFF. The gene calls are TRBV19 and TRBJ2-2; TRBD2 might be the D (6 bases). The CDR3 consists of 13 residues. Trimming removed 10 bases from V and 4 bases from J, with 13 bases in between. Germline CDR1 is LNHDA and CDR2 is SQIVND (reference sequence).

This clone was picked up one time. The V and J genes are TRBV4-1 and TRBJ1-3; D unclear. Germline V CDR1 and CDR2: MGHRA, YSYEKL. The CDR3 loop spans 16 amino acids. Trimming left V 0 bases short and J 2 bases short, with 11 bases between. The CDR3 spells CASSQDLPGTGNTIYF. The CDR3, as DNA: TGCGCCAGCAGCCAAGACCTTCCGGGGACTGGAAACACCATATATTTT.

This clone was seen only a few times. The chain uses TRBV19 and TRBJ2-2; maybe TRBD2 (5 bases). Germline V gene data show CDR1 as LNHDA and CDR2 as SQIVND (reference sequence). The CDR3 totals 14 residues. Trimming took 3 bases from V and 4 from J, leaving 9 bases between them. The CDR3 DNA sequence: TGTGCCAGTAGTATGGCGGGTACCACCGGGGAGCTGTTTTTT. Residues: CASSMAGTTGELFF.

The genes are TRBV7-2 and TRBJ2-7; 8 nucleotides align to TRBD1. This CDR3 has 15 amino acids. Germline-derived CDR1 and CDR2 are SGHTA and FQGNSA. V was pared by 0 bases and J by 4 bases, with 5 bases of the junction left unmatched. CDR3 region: CASSLAGTGEYEQYF. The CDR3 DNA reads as TGTGCCAGCAGCTTAGCAGGGACAGGCGAGTACGAGCAGTACTTC.

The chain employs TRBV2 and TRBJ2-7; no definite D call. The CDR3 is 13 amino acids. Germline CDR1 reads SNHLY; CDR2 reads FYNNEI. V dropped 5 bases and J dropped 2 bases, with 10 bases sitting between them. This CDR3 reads CASSSGFPYEQYF. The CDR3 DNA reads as TGTGCCAGCAGTTCCGGGTTTCCCTACGAGCAGTACTTC.

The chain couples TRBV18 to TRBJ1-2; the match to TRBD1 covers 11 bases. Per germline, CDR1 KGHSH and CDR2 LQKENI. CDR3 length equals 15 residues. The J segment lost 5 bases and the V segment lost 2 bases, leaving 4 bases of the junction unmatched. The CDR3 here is CASSPSGQGVYGYTF. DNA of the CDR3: TGTGCCAGCTCACCATCGGGACAGGGGGTGTATGGCTACACCTTC. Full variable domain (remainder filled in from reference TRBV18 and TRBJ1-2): NAGVMQNPRHLVRRRGQEARLRCSPMKGHSHVYWYRQLPEEGLKFMVYLQKENIIDESGMPKERFSAEFPKEGPSILRIQQVVRGDSAAYFCASSPSGQGVYGYTFGSGTRLTVV.

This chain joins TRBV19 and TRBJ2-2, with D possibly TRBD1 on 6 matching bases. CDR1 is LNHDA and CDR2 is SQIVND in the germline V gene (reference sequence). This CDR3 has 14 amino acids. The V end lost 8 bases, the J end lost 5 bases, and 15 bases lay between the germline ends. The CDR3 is CASRQGGKTGELFF. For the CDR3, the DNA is TGTGCCAGTCGTCAAGGGGGAAAAACCGGGGAGCTGTTTTTT.

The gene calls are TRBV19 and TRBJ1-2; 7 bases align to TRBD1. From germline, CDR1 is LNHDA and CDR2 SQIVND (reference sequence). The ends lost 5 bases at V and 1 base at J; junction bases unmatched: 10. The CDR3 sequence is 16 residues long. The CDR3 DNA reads TGTGCCAGTAGTGCCCGGGACAGACAATTTAACTATGGCTACACCTTC. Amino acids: CASSARDRQFNYGYTF. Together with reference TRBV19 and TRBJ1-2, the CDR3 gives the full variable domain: DGGITQSPKYLFRKEGQNVTLSCEQNLNHDAMYWYRQDPGQGLRLIYYSQIVNDFQKGDIAEGYSVSREKKESFPLTVTSAQKNPTAFYLCASSARDRQFNYGYTFGSGTRLTVV.

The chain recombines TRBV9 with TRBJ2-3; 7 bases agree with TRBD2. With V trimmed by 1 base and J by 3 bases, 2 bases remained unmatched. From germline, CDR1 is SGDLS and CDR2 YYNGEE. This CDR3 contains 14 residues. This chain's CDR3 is CASSVWGGTDTQYF. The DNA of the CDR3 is TGTGCCAGCAGCGTATGGGGGGGAACAGATACGCAGTATTTT. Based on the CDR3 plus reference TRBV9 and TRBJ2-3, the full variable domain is DSGVTQTPKHLITATGQRVTLRCSPRSGDLSVYWYQQSLDQGLQFLIQYYNGEERAKGNILERFSAQQFPDLHSELNLSSLELGDSALYFCASSVWGGTDTQYFGPGTRLTVL.

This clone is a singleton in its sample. The CDR3 sequence: CASSEGPDRYNEQFF. CDR3 DNA: TGTGCCAGCAGTGAAGGTCCGGACAGGTACAATGAGCAGTTCTTC. V gene TRBV2 combines with J gene TRBJ2-1, with 7 bases aligning to TRBD1. J lost 4 bases, V lost 1 base, and 4 bases had no gene match. The CDR3 runs 15 residues. Germline loops: CDR1 SNHLY, CDR2 FYNNEI.

The CDR3 is CATGQGAGETQYF. CDR3 in DNA: TGTGCCACCGGACAGGGGGCGGGGGAGACCCAGTACTTC. The chain couples TRBV10-3 to TRBJ2-5; 11 bases are a match to TRBD1. Per the germline V gene, CDR1 is ENHRY and CDR2 is SYGVKD. With V trimmed by 10 bases and J by 5 bases, 6 bases remained unmatched. The CDR3 length is 13 residues.

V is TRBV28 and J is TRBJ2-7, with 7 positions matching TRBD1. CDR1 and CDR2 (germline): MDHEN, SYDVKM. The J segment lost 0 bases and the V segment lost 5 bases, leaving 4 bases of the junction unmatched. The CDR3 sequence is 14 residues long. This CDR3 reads CASSADRFSYEQYF. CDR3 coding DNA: TGTGCCAGCAGTGCGGACAGGTTCTCCTACGAGCAGTACTTC.

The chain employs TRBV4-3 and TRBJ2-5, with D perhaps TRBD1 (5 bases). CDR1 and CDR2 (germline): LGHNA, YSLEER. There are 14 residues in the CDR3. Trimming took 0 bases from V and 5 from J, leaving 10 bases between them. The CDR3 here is CASSQEPSGETQYF. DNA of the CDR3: TGCGCCAGCAGCCAAGAGCCCTCAGGGGAGACCCAGTACTTC.

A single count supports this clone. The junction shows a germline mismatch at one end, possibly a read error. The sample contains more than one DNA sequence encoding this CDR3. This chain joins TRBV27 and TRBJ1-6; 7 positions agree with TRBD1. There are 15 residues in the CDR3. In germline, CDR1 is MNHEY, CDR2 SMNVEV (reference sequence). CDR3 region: CASSPSGQSNSPLHF. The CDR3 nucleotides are TGTGCCAGCAGTCCCTCGGGACAGTCTAATTCCCCCCTCCACTTT.

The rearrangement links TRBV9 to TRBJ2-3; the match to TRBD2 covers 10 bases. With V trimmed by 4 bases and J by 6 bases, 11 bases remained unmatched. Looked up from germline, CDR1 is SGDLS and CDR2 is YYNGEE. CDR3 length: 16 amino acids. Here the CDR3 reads CASSSLGLAFKDTQYF. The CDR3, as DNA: TGTGCCAGCAGCTCTTTGGGACTAGCGTTTAAGGATACGCAGTATTTT.

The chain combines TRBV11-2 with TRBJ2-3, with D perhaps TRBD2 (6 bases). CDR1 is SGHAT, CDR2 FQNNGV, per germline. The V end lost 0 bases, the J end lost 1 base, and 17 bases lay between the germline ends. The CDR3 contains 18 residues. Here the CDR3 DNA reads TGTGCCAGCAGCTTAGATTCCCCCCTCATAGCGGGCACAGATACGCAGTATTTT. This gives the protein CASSLDSPLIAGTDTQYF.

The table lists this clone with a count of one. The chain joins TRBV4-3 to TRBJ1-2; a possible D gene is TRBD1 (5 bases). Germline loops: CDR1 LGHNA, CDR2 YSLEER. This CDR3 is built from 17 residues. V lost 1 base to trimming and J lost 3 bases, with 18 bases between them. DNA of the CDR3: TGCGCCAGCAGCCAAGTAATGTTTACAGCGGGGGACTATGGCTACACCTTC. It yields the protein CASSQVMFTAGDYGYTF.

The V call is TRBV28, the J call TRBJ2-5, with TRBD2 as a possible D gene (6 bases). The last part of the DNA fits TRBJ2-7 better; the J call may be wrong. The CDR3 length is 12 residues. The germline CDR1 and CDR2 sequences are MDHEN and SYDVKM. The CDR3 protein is CLSSDGSYEQYF. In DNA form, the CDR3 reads TGTCTCTCTAGCGACGGGTCCTACGAGCAGTACTTC.

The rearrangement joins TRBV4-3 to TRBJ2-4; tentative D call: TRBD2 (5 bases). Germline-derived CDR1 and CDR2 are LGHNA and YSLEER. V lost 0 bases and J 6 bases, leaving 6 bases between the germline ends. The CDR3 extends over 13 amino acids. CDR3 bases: TGCGCCAGCAGCCAAGAGAGGGCAAACATTCAGTACTTC. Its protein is CASSQERANIQYF.

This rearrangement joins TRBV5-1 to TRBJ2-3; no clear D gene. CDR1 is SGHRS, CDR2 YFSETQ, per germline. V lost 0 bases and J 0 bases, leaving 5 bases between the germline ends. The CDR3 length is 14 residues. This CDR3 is CASSLASSTDTQYF. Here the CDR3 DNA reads TGCGCCAGCAGCTTGGCTTCCAGCACAGATACGCAGTATTTT.

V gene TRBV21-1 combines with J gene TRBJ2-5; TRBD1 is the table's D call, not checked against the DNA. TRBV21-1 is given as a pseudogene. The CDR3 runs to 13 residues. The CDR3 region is CASSKNSRETQYF. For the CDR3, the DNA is TGTGCCAGCAGCAAAAACAGCAGGGAGACCCAGTACTTC.

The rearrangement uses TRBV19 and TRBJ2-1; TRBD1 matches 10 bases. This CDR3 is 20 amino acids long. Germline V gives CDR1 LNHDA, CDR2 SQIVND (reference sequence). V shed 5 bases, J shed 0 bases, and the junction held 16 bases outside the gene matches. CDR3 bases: TGTGCCAGTAGTCCCATAAGCCGGGACAGGGGATTCCCCTCCTACAATGAGCAGTTCTTC. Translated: CASSPISRDRGFPSYNEQFF.